This T cell receptor (beta chain) was observed in a study of T-cell reconstitution after alpha-beta-depleted transplantation in children. This clonotype has just a few counts. Unique molecular identifiers were built into the TCRbeta library. TCRdb reanalysed the PCR reads using MiXCR and keeps one entry per CDR3 protein. The sample has over 550,000 distinct CDR3 sequences; roughly 10% are singletons. The CDR3 runs to 18 residues. Per germline, CDR1 SQVTM and CDR2 ANQGSEA. Trimming at V came to 5 bases and at J to 6 bases, leaving 21 bases not matched to a gene. The TCR comes from a human donor who donated a stem cell graft to a child with acute myeloid leukemia. The genes are TRBV29-1 and TRBJ2-7; 11 positions match TRBD2. The sequencing used PBMCs from the stem cell graft donor, collected from the stem cell graft. In nucleotides, the CDR3 is TGCAGCGTTCCTAGTTTAGCGGGAGGGCCGGGGGGTTTTGGCGAGCAGTACTTC. Translating it yields CSVPSLAGGPGGFGEQYF.